The source of this TCR beta chain is a study of shared clonotypes between healthy human individuals. For the study at large: A few men and two women, aged 18 to 49, were donors.

Germline trimming cut 3 bases from V and 8 bases from J; bases unmatched to any gene: 2. Germline V CDR1 and CDR2: MNHEY, SMNVEV (reference sequence). CDR3 length: 14 amino acids. Points on this clone: Its matching antigen is unknown.

Overall study results and limits: An effect of sequencing depth on clonotype sharing among donors was expected. Sampling included only blood; tissue repertoires likely differ.

Genomic DNA (from each subset) was split evenly across several immunoSEQ plates. Repertoires were generated with immunoSEQ multiplex PCR, while TCRdb's copy carries only in-frame clones and drops some. The table records about 340,000 clones, around 67% of them present only once. The sample was memory CD4+ T cells sorted from blood. Documented subset: CD45RA-negative fraction. This sequence joins TRBV27 and TRBJ2-1; 12 bases agree with TRBD2. The TCR originated in a man in his thirties or forties in good health. The CDR3 sequence is CASSFGLAGYEQFF. The CDR3 coding sequence is TGTGCCAGCAGTTTCGGACTAGCGGGGTATGAGCAGTTCTTC.